Below, 3 T cell receptor beta chains from the same sample are listed, as sequenced in a study of CD8 T cells in ankylosing spondylitis. TCRdb re-analysed the 5' RACE reads in MiXCR, keeping a single row per CDR3 protein. The repertoire includes about 220,000 distinct CDR3 sequences, about 11% of them detected once, and approximately 20% sits in the top ten. Sequencing input: blood, either unsorted or a sorted T cell fraction (not recorded which). All receptors come from a male donor with ankylosing spondylitis or in good health (not recorded which).

This clonotype was seen repeatedly, ten times or more. The CDR3 DNA is TGTGCCAGCAGCCCAAAGACGATAAAATACTTC. This encodes CASSPKTIKYF. The gene calls are TRBV5-6 and TRBJ2-7; D is unclear. Trimming shortened V by 4 bases and J by 13 bases, and 15 bases separated the two germline ends. This CDR3 region has 11 residues. The germline CDR1 and CDR2 sequences are SGHDT and YYEEEE.

This clonotype came up many times. This chain uses TRBV20-1 with TRBJ1-3; no reliable D call. The CDR3 consists of 16 residues. V shed 7 bases and J shed 2 bases, with 21 bases lying between them. Germline loops: CDR1 DFQATT, CDR2 SNEGSKA (reference sequence). CDR3 amino acids: CSGAGDVFPTGNTIYF. The CDR3 nucleotides are TGCAGTGGTGCAGGTGATGTCTTTCCGACTGGAAACACCATATATTTT.

There are many counts of this clonotype. The CDR3: CASSLDLAGPSDEQFF. For the CDR3, the DNA is TGCGCCAGCAGCTTGGACCTAGCGGGCCCATCGGATGAGCAGTTCTTC. The chain recombines TRBV5-1 with TRBJ2-1; 8 positions agree with TRBD2. Germline assignment: CDR1 SGHRS and CDR2 YFSETQ. Trimming cost V 0 bases and J 8 bases; bases outside gene matches: 10. This CDR3 spans 16 amino acids. The full variable domain, rest sourced from reference TRBV5-1 and TRBJ2-1, is KAGVTQTPRYLIKTRGQQVTLSCSPISGHRSVSWYQQTPGQGLQFLFEYFSETQRNKGNFPGRFSGRQFSNSRSEMNVSTLELGDSALYLCASSLDLAGPSDEQFFGPGTRLTVL.